The 28 T cell receptor beta chains listed next were all sequenced from one sample in a study of blood T cells in healthy people across ages. For the second PCR, which ran for about 7 to 11 cycles, a sample-barcoded 5' primer and a J-beta primer mix were used. One entry per CDR3 protein, called by TCRdb with MiXCR from the 5' RACE reads. Here the sample spans about 700,000 distinct CDR3 sequences, 32% being singletons. The material sequenced was blood. The source is an elderly woman in good health.

This CDR3 reads CASSNRGGGTQYF. The CDR3 DNA reads TGTGCCAGCAGCAACAGGGGTGGTGGGACCCAGTACTTC. The chain uses TRBV7-2 and TRBJ2-5; 7 bases map to TRBD1. The CDR3 is 13 residues long. CDR1 and CDR2 (germline): SGHTA, FQGNSA. Unmatched junction bases numbered 7, after V lost 5 bases and J lost 7 bases.

This clonotype was picked up many times. The CDR3 reads CASSRRQGGRISPLHF. The CDR3 region has the DNA TGTGCCAGCAGCCGACGACAGGGGGGGAGAATTTCACCCCTCCACTTT. This chain links TRBV7-9 with TRBJ1-6; 9 bases match TRBD1. The CDR3 sequence is 16 residues long. Germline trimming cut 5 bases from V and 9 bases from J; bases unmatched to any gene: 11. The germline V gene encodes CDR1 SEHNR and CDR2 FQNEAQ (reference sequence).

The chain joins TRBV5-1 to TRBJ2-5, with D perhaps TRBD2 (5 bases). The end of the DNA aligns better with TRBJ2-7, so the J call may be wrong. The germline V gene encodes CDR1 SGHRS and CDR2 YFSETQ. This CDR3 has 13 residues. CDR3 loop: CASSHRARGEQYF. The CDR3 coding sequence is TGCGCCAGCAGCCACCGGGCCCGGGGCGAGCAGTACTTC.

This clonotype has at least ten counts. The rearrangement uses TRBV29-1 and TRBJ1-6, with unresolved D. CDR1 is SQVTM and CDR2 is ANQGSEA in the germline V gene. V was pared by 1 base and J by 10 bases, with 11 bases between. This CDR3 comprises 13 residues. The CDR3 spells CSVEVHRKSPLHF. For the CDR3, the DNA is TGCAGCGTTGAAGTTCATAGGAAATCACCCCTCCACTTT.

The chain carries TRBV20-1 and TRBJ1-6; 7 positions match TRBD1. Germline CDR1 is DFQATT and CDR2 is SNEGSKA (reference sequence). The CDR3 length is 14 residues. The trim removed 5 bases at V and 6 bases at J, leaving 7 bases unmatched. The CDR3 DNA follows: TGCAGTGCTTCTGTCGGGACAGCTAATTCACCCCTCCACTTT. It is translated as CSASVGTANSPLHF.

This clonotype was seen repeatedly, ten times or more. This CDR3 is CASLRGNDRANEQFF. CDR3 sequence (DNA): TGTGCCAGCCTGAGAGGTAATGACAGGGCCAATGAGCAGTTCTTC. The V call is TRBV2, the J call TRBJ2-1; 7 bases are a match to TRBD1. The CDR3 runs 15 residues. V lost 8 bases and J lost 6; bases outside the gene matches: 13. Germline CDR1 is SNHLY and CDR2 is FYNNEI.

A note on this clonotype: At one end, the junction sequence differs from germline, possibly due to a read error. The chain is built from TRBV6-2 or TRBV6-3 and TRBJ1-1; TRBD1 might be the D (6 bases). Germline V gives CDR1 MNHEY, CDR2 SVGEGT. The CDR3 length is 14 residues. For the CDR3, the DNA is TGTGCCAGCAATTACAGGGATCTTTACACTGAAGCTTTCTTT. This sequence encodes CASNYRDLYTEAFF.

This clonotype was seen many times. V and J are TRBV7-9 and TRBJ2-1; either TRBD1 or TRBD2 may fit D (5 bases each). V dropped 3 bases and J dropped 3 bases, with 6 bases sitting between them. Looked up from germline, CDR1 is SEHNR and CDR2 is FQNEAQ (reference sequence). The CDR3 extends over 13 amino acids. The CDR3 DNA follows: TGTGCCAGCAGCTTGGGGGACTACAATGAGCAGTTCTTC. Protein: CASSLGDYNEQFF.

Many counts were recorded for this clonotype. J is TRBJ2-7 and V is TRBV7-9; 10 positions match TRBD1. V shed 3 bases and J 7 bases; nucleotides not matched to a gene: 3. Germline values: CDR1 SEHNR, CDR2 FQNEAQ (reference sequence). The CDR3 is 13 residues long. The CDR3 is CASSLTGGEEQYF. Here the CDR3 DNA reads TGTGCCAGCAGCTTGACAGGGGGCGAGGAGCAGTACTTC.

The chain combines TRBV6-1 with TRBJ1-1; possibly TRBD1 for D (6 bases). The V and J ends lost 7 bases and 7 bases respectively, with 25 bases between them. This CDR3 region has 16 residues. The germline CDR1 and CDR2 sequences are MNHNS and SASEGT. The CDR3, as DNA: TGTGCCAGCATTGAGGCAGGGGCCTCCCGGGCAGGTGAAGCTTTCTTT. It is translated as CASIEAGASRAGEAFF.

For this clonotype: A read error may explain this, as a much larger clone is one base away. The CDR3 spells CAVKRVWGTEAFF. DNA of the CDR3: TGTGCCGTCAAGAGGGTATGGGGCACTGAAGCTTTCTTT. This chain joins TRBV6-1 and TRBJ1-1, with D unresolved. The CDR3 loop spans 13 amino acids. The V end was cut by 11 bases, the J end by 4 bases, with 17 bases between. The germline V gene has CDR1 MNHNS and CDR2 SASEGT.

This clonotype was seen ten or more times. The genes are TRBV5-5 and TRBJ2-1, with a possible D match to TRBD2 (7 bases). V lost 1 base to trimming and J lost 9 bases, with 26 bases between them. Germline V gene data show CDR1 as SGHKS and CDR2 as YYEKEE (reference sequence). The CDR3 totals 18 residues. CDR3 amino acids: CASSLRAGATPMLGEQFF. The CDR3 DNA follows: TGTGCCAGCAGCTTGAGGGCGGGGGCCACCCCCATGCTGGGTGAGCAGTTCTTC.

The J gene is TRBJ1-5, the V gene TRBV4-1; D remains unclear. CDR3 length equals 15 residues. Germline V gene sequence: CDR1 MGHRA, CDR2 YSYEKL. Between the trimmed V and J ends, which lost 2 bases and 7 bases, there was a span of 15 bases. CDR3 residues: CASSQIGSAEQPQHF. CDR3 coding DNA: TGCGCCAGCAGCCAAATAGGGTCGGCGGAGCAGCCCCAGCATTTT.

This clonotype showed up many times. V gene TRBV5-6 combines with J gene TRBJ2-1; tentatively, D is TRBD1 or TRBD2 (5 bases each). This CDR3 has 16 residues. Trimming shortened V by 0 bases and J by 8 bases, and 18 bases separated the two germline ends. Germline V gives CDR1 SGHDT, CDR2 YYEEEE. The CDR3 DNA is TGTGCCAGCAGCTTGGCCGGGACGGGGTCGGTGGATGAGCAGTTCTTC. Translating gives CASSLAGTGSVDEQFF.

This clonotype was seen only a few times. This CDR3 is CASSPGLAGPGDTQYF. The CDR3 DNA is TGTGCCAGCAGCCCGGGACTAGCGGGCCCGGGGGATACGCAGTATTTT. The J gene is TRBJ2-3, the V gene TRBV11-2; TRBD2 aligns across 12 bases. Germline V gene lookup returns CDR1 SGHAT and CDR2 FQNNGV. The V and J ends lost 5 bases and 6 bases, in that order; junction bases with no gene match: 9. This CDR3 region has 16 residues.

This chain links TRBV7-6 with TRBJ2-3; 8 nucleotides line up with TRBD2. V lost 5 bases to trimming and J lost 7 bases; unmatched junction nucleotides: 11. The CDR3 runs 15 residues. From germline, CDR1 is SGHVS and CDR2 FNYEAQ. CDR3 sequence: CASSPMPGGPYTQYF. CDR3 DNA sequence: TGTGCCAGCAGCCCCATGCCGGGGGGGCCTTATACGCAGTATTTT.

This clonotype was counted a few times. This chain uses TRBV4-3 with TRBJ2-2; TRBD1 matches 8 bases. The CDR3 runs 16 residues. Germline V CDR1 and CDR2: LGHNA, YSLEER. Trimming cost V 1 base and J 2 bases; bases outside gene matches: 3. CDR3 sequence reads: CASSQGQGANTGELFF. Written as DNA, the CDR3 is TGCGCCAGCAGCCAAGGCCAGGGGGCAAACACCGGGGAGCTGTTTTTT.

This clonotype was detected ten times or more. V gene TRBV6-5 combines with J gene TRBJ1-2; D ambiguous. CDR1 and CDR2 from the germline V gene are MNHEY and SVGAGI. The CDR3 has 14 amino acids. V was clipped by 1 base and J by 6 bases, with 12 bases between them. CDR3: CASSYYARGDGYTF. The CDR3 coding sequence is TGTGCCAGCAGTTACTACGCGCGAGGAGATGGCTACACCTTC.

This clonotype was seen many times. The V gene is TRBV3-1, the J gene TRBJ2-1, with D perhaps TRBD1 (5 bases). V was cut by 4 bases and J by 7 bases, with 14 bases left in between. CDR1 and CDR2 from the germline V gene are LGHDT and YNNKEL (reference sequence). There are 14 residues in the CDR3. The CDR3 loop is CASSPRQPKNEQFF. CDR3 bases: TGTGCCAGCAGCCCGAGACAGCCCAAGAATGAGCAGTTCTTC.

This chain uses TRBV6-1 with TRBJ2-4; 7 bases map to TRBD1. This CDR3 spans 15 amino acids. Unmatched junction bases numbered 4, after V lost 5 bases and J lost 0 bases. The germline V gene encodes CDR1 MNHNS and CDR2 SASEGT. The CDR3 reads CASSTGDLAKNIQYF. CDR3 DNA: TGTGCCAGCAGTACAGGGGATCTAGCCAAAAACATTCAGTACTTC.

This clonotype was detected ten times or more. The chain couples TRBV28 to TRBJ1-2; 9 nucleotides match TRBD1. V lost 3 bases, J lost 1 base, and 3 bases stayed unmatched. The CDR3 length is 15 residues. Looked up from germline, CDR1 is MDHEN and CDR2 is SYDVKM. CDR3 nucleotide sequence: TGTGCCAGCAGTTTTGAGGGACAGGGTAACTATGGCTACACCTTC. This encodes CASSFEGQGNYGYTF.

J is TRBJ1-2 and V is TRBV5-6; the D is unclear. This CDR3 spans 16 amino acids. Trimming shortened V by 1 base and J by 2 bases, and 15 bases separated the two germline ends. Germline V gene lookup returns CDR1 SGHDT and CDR2 YYEEEE. The chain's CDR3 is CASSLIPVVGNYGYTF. The DNA of the CDR3 is TGTGCCAGCAGCTTGATACCGGTCGTGGGGAACTATGGCTACACCTTC.

The rearrangement uses TRBV20-1 and TRBJ2-7; D ambiguous. From germline, CDR1 is DFQATT and CDR2 SNEGSKA (reference sequence). The germline V and J ends were trimmed by 3 bases and 2 bases, with 17 bases remaining between them. This CDR3 has 15 amino acids. CDR3 residues: CSASGVGPVTYEQYF. CDR3 DNA: TGCAGTGCTAGTGGTGTGGGTCCCGTAACCTACGAGCAGTACTTC.

This clonotype has ten or more counts. The chain joins TRBV5-1 to TRBJ1-1; TRBD1 matches at 8 bases. Germline CDR1 is SGHRS and CDR2 is YFSETQ. V shed 4 bases, J shed 5 bases, and the junction held 13 bases outside the gene matches. CDR3 size: 16 residues. CDR3 sequence reads: CASSQDRERFGTEAFF. CDR3 DNA sequence: TGCGCCAGCAGCCAGGACAGGGAACGGTTTGGTACTGAAGCTTTCTTT.

This clonotype was seen at least ten times. V and J are TRBV5-1 and TRBJ2-5, with a tentative D call TRBD2 (7 bases). V was trimmed by 3 bases and J by 13 bases, leaving 19 bases between them. The CDR3 is 13 residues long. CDR1 and CDR2 from the germline V gene are SGHRS and YFSETQ. CDR3 bases: TGCGCCAGCAGCTCTTCCGGGGGGCCCGGTTGGTACTTC. It codes for CASSSSGGPGWYF.

This clonotype was found many times. The chain links TRBV20-1 to TRBJ2-1; D is possibly TRBD1 (6 bases). Germline loops: CDR1 DFQATT, CDR2 SNEGSKA (reference sequence). V was trimmed by 3 bases and J by 6 bases, leaving 24 bases between them. This CDR3 contains 17 residues. The CDR3 coding sequence is TGCAGTGCTAGGGGTCCTCCGGGGACACCTCCTATCAATGAGCAGTTCTTC. This translates into CSARGPPGTPPINEQFF.

As regards this clonotype: A read error may explain this, as a much larger clone is one base away. V and J are TRBV7-2 and TRBJ1-4; a weak D match, TRBD1 (6 bases). This CDR3 comprises 18 residues. CDR1 and CDR2 (germline): SGHTA, FQGNSA. CDR3 amino acids: CASSLRPGAGPTNEKRFF. CDR3 nucleotide sequence: TGTGCCAGCAGCTTGCGCCCGGGGGCGGGCCCAACTAATGAAAAACGGTTTTTT.

The chain is built from TRBV2 and TRBJ2-1, with D perhaps being TRBD1 or TRBD2 (5 bases each). The germline V gene encodes CDR1 SNHLY and CDR2 FYNNEI. V shed 6 bases and J shed 1 base, with 10 bases lying between them. CDR3 length: 14 residues. The CDR3 coding sequence is TGTGCCAGCAGGGGACCAGATTCCTACAATGAGCAGTTCTTC. Translation gives CASRGPDSYNEQFF.